Listed here is a single T cell receptor (beta chain). The sample is drawn from a study of blood T cell repertoires in COVID-19. Study-level information: Samples taken during acute and convalescent COVID-19 were collected in the United States, Italy and Spain. PBMCs, B-cell-depleted T cells, or T cells were the source of the cDNA or gDNA that made up the material.

Methods used by the authors: Estimates of nucleated cell counts were drawn from the amplification of reference gene primers. TCRdb's copy holds only in-frame clones and misses some; the assay was immunoSEQ multiplex PCR. The D gene and trimming were derived from the DNA, and the V and J assignments and clone size from that table. The profile covers more than 95,000 clones, with 86% appearing a single time and about 8% taken by the ten largest. CDR1 is SEHNR, CDR2 FQNEAQ, per germline (reference sequence). This CDR3 is 14 amino acids long. V was pared by 4 bases and J by 3 bases, with 5 bases of the junction left unmatched.

The sequence was obtained from a man between 70 and 80 years old who had recovered from COVID-19. Material for sequencing was peripheral blood. This chain connects TRBV7-9 to TRBJ1-2, with 7 nucleotides matching TRBD1. DNA of the CDR3: TGTGCCAGCAGCTCCAGACAGGGTGACTATGGCTACACCTTC. Protein product: CASSSRQGDYGYTF.